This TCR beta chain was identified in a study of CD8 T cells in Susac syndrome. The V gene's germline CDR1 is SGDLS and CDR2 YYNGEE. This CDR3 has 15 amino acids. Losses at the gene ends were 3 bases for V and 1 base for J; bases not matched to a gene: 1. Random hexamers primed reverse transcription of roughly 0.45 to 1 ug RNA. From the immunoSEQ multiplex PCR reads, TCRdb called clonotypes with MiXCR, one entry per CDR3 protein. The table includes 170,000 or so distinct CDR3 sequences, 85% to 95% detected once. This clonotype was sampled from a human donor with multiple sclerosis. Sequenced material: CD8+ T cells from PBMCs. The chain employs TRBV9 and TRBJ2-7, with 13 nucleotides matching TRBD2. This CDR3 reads CASSGGLAGSYEQYF. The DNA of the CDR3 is TGTGCCAGCAGCGGGGGACTAGCGGGGTCCTACGAGCAGTACTTC. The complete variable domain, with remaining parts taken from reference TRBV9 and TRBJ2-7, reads DSGVTQTPKHLITATGQRVTLRCSPRSGDLSVYWYQQSLDQGLQFLIQYYNGEERAKGNILERFSAQQFPDLHSELNLSSLELGDSALYFCASSGGLAGSYEQYFGPGTRLTVT.